The rows below give T cell receptor beta chains drawn from one sample of a study of blood T cell repertoires in COVID-19. Measured with immunoSEQ multiplex PCR; TCRdb has only the in-frame clones, and not every one. The sample has some 50,000 clones, roughly 83% seen once. The sequenced sample consisted of peripheral blood. Receptors originate from a human donor in a cohort sampled during active COVID-19. Both conserved end residues are part of each CDR3. The D gene is left open where the match is weak. Expanded clones get a size class; other rows say once, few or many, or leave the size out.

TRBD2	TRBV19	.	TRBJ2-1	CASSGLAAYYYNEQFF
.	TRBV5-4	.	TRBJ2-1	CASSRTGTSRLNEQFF
TRBD1	TRBV7-2	.	TRBJ1-1	CASSLQGASEAFF
TRBD1	TRBV15	.	TRBJ1-1	CATSIGGQGEITEAFF
TRBD1	TRBV27	few	TRBJ2-1	CASSYRTGNEQFF
TRBD2	TRBV5-1	.	TRBJ2-5	CASSSTGLAGGPVETQYF
TRBD1	TRBV15	.	TRBJ2-7	CATSRDGTGAKKYF
.	TRBV30	few	TRBJ2-7	CAWSRGPGDYEQYF
TRBD1	TRBV25-1	.	TRBJ2-3	CASSEGQGLTDTQYF
.	TRBV4-3	.	TRBJ2-3	CASSQDRGGADTQYF
TRBD2	TRBV2	.	TRBJ2-7	CASSTVRGGREQYF
TRBD1	TRBV27	.	TRBJ2-5	CASSSIQGVEETQYF
.	TRBV24-1	.	TRBJ1-5	CATSSGLDNQPQHF
TRBD1	TRBV2	.	TRBJ2-1	CASSEKSLGQGLLPTYNEQFF
TRBD2	TRBV5-1	few	TRBJ2-2	CASSSLAAKANTGELFF
TRBD1	TRBV7-3	.	TRBJ2-1	CASSPNLQGDGNEQFF
.	TRBV6-1	.	TRBJ2-2	CASSEVRGPLNAGELFF
TRBD1	TRBV2	.	TRBJ2-1	CASKGTEGHEQFF
TRBD1	TRBV7-9	.	TRBJ2-3	CASSFAQGSTDTQYF
TRBD1	TRBV9	.	TRBJ1-1	CASSPRDRVTEAFF
.	TRBV4-3	few	TRBJ2-7	CASSQGGGTFTYEQYF
.	TRBV7-8	.	TRBJ2-5	CASSPPGFYQETQYF